This T cell receptor (beta chain) was recovered during a study of T cell responses to AZD1222 COVID-19 vaccine. Study-level points and caveats: Of the AZD1222 recipients, only five to seven were seropositive at baseline. Unmutated variant regions are reportedly the target of nearly half of TCRs that are spike-specific.

In germline, CDR1 is MNHNS, CDR2 SASEGT. After removal of 3 bases from V and 8 bases from J, the junction contained 8 bases not matched to a gene. There are 14 residues in the CDR3. For this clone: Its antigen is unidentified.

Here immunoSEQ multiplex PCR was the method, and the copy in TCRdb shows in-frame clones only, minus some. Counted here are about 56,000 clones, approximately 85% occurring once; the ten biggest clones make up over 12%. The material sequenced was peripheral blood, taken on day 0 of AZD1222 vaccination. The TCR comes from an adult in good health. V is TRBV6-1 and J is TRBJ2-3; the match to TRBD2 covers 7 bases. The DNA for the CDR3 is TGTGCCAGCAGTGACGGGGGGTACCAGGGTACGCAGTATTTT. Translated: CASSDGGYQGTQYF.